The rows below give T cell receptor beta chains drawn from one sample of a study of T cells in Graves' hyperthyroidism and ophthalmopathy. MiXCR was run by TCRdb on the multiplex PCR reads, yielding one entry per CDR3 protein. The data contain roughly 750,000 distinct CDR3 sequences, about a sixth of them seen just once; the ten biggest clones take up over 7.5%. The sequencing input was blood. Source of these receptors: a man aged 18 to 30 with Graves' hyperthyroidism. The CDR3 runs from the conserved cysteine through the conserved F or W. The order of the fields is D gene, V gene, clone size, J gene, CDR3 protein, CDR3 DNA. The D gene is left open where the match is weak. Clone size, where shown, is once, few, many, or a class for clones that have expanded.

>TRBD2|TRBV20-1|-|TRBJ2-7
CSARVLGLAGPTYEQYF
TGCAGTGCTAGAGTTCTGGGACTAGCGGGCCCTACCTACGAGCAGTACTTC
>TRBD1|TRBV9|few|TRBJ1-4
CASSVRGHGNEKLFF
TGTGCCAGCAGCGTGAGGGGGCACGGTAATGAAAAACTGTTTTTT
>TRBD2|TRBV20-1|-|TRBJ2-5
CSARDLAGVGETQYF
TGCAGTGCTAGAGATCTAGCGGGAGTCGGGGAGACCCAGTACTTC
>TRBD1|TRBV7-3|many|TRBJ2-3
CASSGGTGGSDTQYF
TGTGCCAGCAGCGGCGGGACAGGGGGCTCAGATACGCAGTATTTT
>TRBD2|TRBV5-4|few|TRBJ2-3
CASRVETSGSGDTQYF
TGTGCCAGCAGAGTAGAGACTAGCGGGAGTGGAGATACGCAGTATTTT
>TRBD1|TRBV24-1|-|TRBJ2-2
CATSGLGTGNTGELFF
TGTGCCACCAGTGGTTTAGGGACAGGGAACACCGGGGAGCTGTTTTTT
>TRBD2|TRBV7-9|few|TRBJ2-1
CASSEARLAGAQKPYNEQFF
TGTGCCAGCAGCGAAGCTCGACTAGCGGGTGCCCAAAAGCCCTACAATGAGCAGTTCTTC
>TRBD1|TRBV28|many|TRBJ2-1
CASSQTGGTGNEQFF
TGTGCCAGCAGTCAGACTGGCGGGACAGGCAATGAGCAGTTCTTC
>-|TRBV5-4|few|TRBJ2-1
CASSGTLSSYNEQFF
TGTGCCAGCAGCGGGACGCTTAGCTCCTACAATGAGCAGTTCTTC
>-|TRBV29-1|-|TRBJ2-7
CSVAPGSYEQYF
TGCAGCGTTGCTCCAGGGTCCTACGAGCAGTACTTC
>-|TRBV29-1|once|TRBJ1-3
CSALISGGAGNTIYF
TGCAGCGCCCTGATTTCTGGGGGGGCTGGAAACACCATATATTTT
>TRBD2|TRBV27|few|TRBJ2-1
CASRPPGLAGPALSYNEQFF
TGTGCCAGCAGACCCCCGGGACTAGCGGGACCCGCGCTCTCCTACAATGAGCAGTTCTTC
>-|TRBV30|-|TRBJ2-3
CAWSGASGLTDTQYF
TGTGCCTGGAGTGGTGCGAGCGGGCTCACAGATACGCAGTATTTT
>-|TRBV20-1|-|TRBJ2-5
CSARGTRETQYF
TGCAGTGCTAGAGGGACTCGAGAGACCCAGTACTTC
>-|TRBV6-1|few|TRBJ2-3
CASRGTGSGTDTQYF
TGTGCCAGCAGAGGGACTGGGTCGGGCACAGATACGCAGTATTTT
>TRBD1|TRBV10-2|many|TRBJ2-7
CASSDPGQGLSYEQYF
TGCGCCAGCAGTGACCCGGGACAGGGCCTATCCTACGAGCAGTACTTC
>-|TRBV13|many|TRBJ2-3
CASSSSQGEHKKTDTQYF
TGTGCCAGCAGCAGTAGCCAGGGTGAACACAAAAAAACAGATACGCAGTATTTT
>TRBD1|TRBV28|-|TRBJ2-3
CASSFSDRGRDTQYF
TGTGCCAGCAGTTTTTCGGACAGGGGGCGAGATACGCAGTATTTT
>TRBD1|TRBV20-1|-|TRBJ1-3
CSAYPDRDGNTIYF
TGCAGTGCTTACCCGGACAGGGACGGAAACACCATATATTTT
>-|TRBV6-2/TRBV6-3|few|TRBJ2-3
CASSYGLPGTDTQYF
TGTGCCAGCAGTTACGGACTCCCTGGCACAGATACGCAGTATTTT
>-|TRBV24-1|-|TRBJ2-6
CATSDWGRQGTGANVLTF
TGTGCCACCAGTGACTGGGGCCGGCAGGGGACTGGGGCCAACGTCCTGACTTTC
>TRBD2|TRBV12-3/TRBV12-4|-|TRBJ2-1
CASSNSGKQFF
TGTGCCAGCAGCAATAGCGGGAAGCAGTTCTTC
>-|TRBV6-1|many|TRBJ2-3
CASSEYGTITDTQYF
TGTGCCAGCAGTGAATACGGTACCATCACAGATACGCAGTATTTT
>-|TRBV30|-|TRBJ2-7
CAWDTGVSCEQYF
TGTGCCTGGGATACTGGGGTGTCCTGCGAGCAGTACTTC
>-|TRBV5-6|few|TRBJ2-1
CASSLASSVVNEQFF
TGTGCCAGCAGCTTGGCCAGCTCTGTGGTGAATGAGCAGTTCTTC
>TRBD1|TRBV12-3/TRBV12-4|-|TRBJ1-5
CASSPGQAKAQHF
TGTGCCAGCAGTCCGGGACAGGCGAAGGCCCAGCATTTT
>TRBD2|TRBV7-3|many|TRBJ2-1
CASSSASGGVPFF
TGTGCCAGCAGCTCGGCTAGCGGGGGGGTCCCGTTCTTC
>TRBD2|TRBV7-2|many|TRBJ2-7
CASSLASTSGRTEQYF
TGTGCCAGCAGCTTAGCGTCCACTAGCGGGAGAACCGAGCAGTACTTC
>-|TRBV15|few|TRBJ2-5
CATSRDKIGPEETQYF
TGTGCCACCAGCAGAGATAAAATAGGACCAGAAGAGACCCAGTACTTC
>TRBD1|TRBV3-1|many|TRBJ1-2
CASAPGTVYGYTF
TGTGCCAGCGCCCCGGGGACAGTCTATGGCTACACCTTC
>TRBD1|TRBV30|many|TRBJ1-4
CAWSGGTGTTNEKLFF
TGTGCCTGGAGTGGGGGGACAGGGACAACTAATGAAAAACTGTTTTTT
>-|TRBV28|many|TRBJ1-1
CASSLPVQVNTEAFF
TGTGCCAGCAGTTTACCGGTACAGGTGAACACTGAAGCTTTCTTT
>TRBD1|TRBV5-1|many|TRBJ2-7
CASSPRWTGQEQYF
TGCGCCAGCAGCCCAAGATGGACAGGGCAGGAGCAGTACTTC
>TRBD1|TRBV28|few|TRBJ2-3
CASSLSIPDPGQPNTQYF
TGTGCCAGCAGTTTATCTATACCGGATCCGGGACAGCCAAATACGCAGTATTTT
>-|TRBV20-1|-|TRBJ2-7
CSARVIRVSPYEQYF
TGCAGTGCTAGAGTCATCAGGGTATCCCCCTACGAGCAGTACTTC
>TRBD1|TRBV28|many|TRBJ1-6
CASSLTGDSPLHF
TGTGCCAGCAGTTTAACAGGGGATTCACCCCTCCACTTT
>-|TRBV19|few|TRBJ2-7
CASSIVYSYEQYF
TGTGCCAGTAGTATAGTGTACTCCTACGAGCAGTACTTC
>TRBD1|TRBV29-1|-|TRBJ1-5
CSVGDRGGSNQPQHF
TGCAGCGTGGGGGACAGGGGTGGTTCCAATCAGCCCCAGCATTTT
>-|TRBV28|many|TRBJ2-3
CASSLSPSQRDTQYF
TGTGCCAGCAGTTTATCCCCCAGTCAAAGAGATACGCAGTATTTT
>-|TRBV7-2|-|TRBJ1-3
CASYSGASSGNTIYF
TGTGCCAGCTATTCCGGGGCCAGCTCTGGAAACACCATATATTTT
>-|TRBV7-9|many|TRBJ1-2
CASSLGRGSGGYTF
TGTGCCAGCAGCTTAGGACGGGGGTCCGGTGGCTACACCTTC
>-|TRBV15|-|TRBJ2-1
CATSREHPGTRQQFF
TGTGCCACCAGCAGAGAACACCCGGGGACAAGGCAGCAGTTCTTC
>TRBD1|TRBV19|-|TRBJ1-1
CASSPGQGDGEAFF
TGTGCCAGTAGCCCGGGACAGGGGGACGGTGAAGCTTTCTTT
>-|TRBV3-1|many|TRBJ2-1
CASSQGSLGPLYNEQFF
TGTGCCAGCAGCCAAGGCTCGCTGGGGCCCCTCTACAATGAGCAGTTCTTC
>TRBD2|TRBV10-3|few|TRBJ2-1
CAISEGGREYEQFF
TGTGCCATCAGTGAGGGCGGGAGGGAATATGAGCAGTTCTTC
>-|TRBV7-9|-|TRBJ2-1
CASTSLTARNNEQFF
TGTGCCAGCACCTCCCTTACGGCAAGAAACAATGAGCAGTTCTTC
>-|TRBV30|many|TRBJ1-5
CAWSVRHSNQPQHF
TGTGCCTGGAGTGTACGACATAGCAATCAGCCCCAGCATTTT
>-|TRBV29-1|few|TRBJ1-2
CSVDPLKQENYGYTF
TGCAGCGTCGACCCACTAAAACAGGAAAACTATGGCTACACCTTC
>-|TRBV4-1|-|TRBJ1-1
CASSQPEWGGRTEAFF
TGCGCCAGCAGCCAACCGGAGTGGGGGGGCAGGACTGAAGCTTTCTTT
>-|TRBV28|many|TRBJ2-3
CASSLRIAGDTQYF
TGTGCCAGCAGTTTAAGGATCGCGGGGGATACGCAGTATTTT
>-|TRBV29-1|many|TRBJ1-2
CSVEDRSYGYTF
TGCAGCGTTGAAGACAGATCCTATGGCTACACCTTC
>TRBD2|TRBV28|-|TRBJ2-2
CASSSPAGRGTGELFF
TGTGCCAGCAGTTCCCCGGCAGGGAGGGGCACCGGGGAGCTGTTTTTT
>-|TRBV27|many|TRBJ2-3
CASSSPGSTDTQYF
TGTGCCAGCAGTTCCCCGGGGAGCACAGATACGCAGTATTTT
>TRBD2|TRBV30|-|TRBJ2-5
CAWSERSGTQETQYF
TGTGCCTGGAGTGAGCGTAGCGGGACGCAAGAGACCCAGTACTTC
>TRBD2|TRBV18|many|TRBJ2-3
CASSVLAGSTDTQYF
TGTGCCAGCTCAGTACTAGCGGGAAGCACAGATACGCAGTATTTT
>-|TRBV5-6|many|TRBJ2-7
CASSDGGLYEQYF
TGTGCCAGCAGCGACGGTGGGCTTTACGAGCAGTACTTC
>-|TRBV12-3/TRBV12-4|many|TRBJ2-5
CASNDPPAGFQETQYF
TGTGCCAGCAACGACCCGCCTGCGGGGTTCCAAGAGACCCAGTACTTC
>TRBD2|TRBV6-1|-|TRBJ2-5
CASSDVAGSTQYF
TGTGCCAGCAGTGACGTAGCGGGGTCCACCCAGTACTTC
>-|TRBV18|many|TRBJ1-1
CASSPALLSEAFF
TGTGCCAGCTCACCAGCACTGCTCTCTGAAGCTTTCTTT